This passage covers 17 T cell receptor beta chains from one sample sequenced in a study of T cell changes during pregnancy in multiple sclerosis. This table comes from immunoSEQ multiplex PCR, and its TCRdb copy is limited to in-frame clones, with some not included. This table has around 60,000 clones, around 96% appearing once. This specimen was CD8+ T cells from peripheral blood mononuclear cells, taken after pregnancy. The receptors here all came from a female donor with multiple sclerosis, enrolled in a pregnancy study.

The chain couples TRBV9 to TRBJ2-7; D perhaps matches TRBD2 (5 bases). The germline V gene has CDR1 SGDLS and CDR2 YYNGEE. The ends were cut back, 3 bases at V and 10 bases at J, with 20 bases in the middle. The length of the CDR3 is 14 residues. The chain's CDR3 is CASSAEGVRDAQYF. Here the CDR3 DNA reads TGTGCCAGCAGCGCCGAGGGAGTACGCGACGCCCAGTACTTC.

The chain recombines TRBV27 with TRBJ2-7; D might be TRBD1 (5 bases). The CDR3 spans 14 residues. Trimming took 0 bases from V and 4 from J, leaving 10 bases between them. Germline assignment: CDR1 MNHEY and CDR2 SMNVEV (reference sequence). The CDR3 DNA reads as TGTGCCAGCAGTTTATCTAAGGGGTCGTACGAGCAGTACTTC. Its translation: CASSLSKGSYEQYF.

The chain carries TRBV7-9 and TRBJ2-1; 10 nucleotides align to TRBD2. The V segment lost 3 bases and the J segment 5 bases; nucleotides outside the gene matches: 4. Germline V gene sequence: CDR1 SEHNR, CDR2 FQNEAQ (reference sequence). The length of the CDR3 is 15 residues. CDR3 residues: CASSFALAGDNEQFF. CDR3 nucleotide sequence: TGTGCCAGCAGCTTTGCCCTAGCGGGAGACAATGAGCAGTTCTTC. Complete variable domain (other parts from reference TRBV7-9 and TRBJ2-1): DTGVSQNPRHKITKRGQNVTFRCDPISEHNRLYWYRQTLGQGPEFLTYFQNEAQLEKSRLLSDRFSAERPKGSFSTLEIQRTEQGDSAMYLCASSFALAGDNEQFFGPGTRLTVL.

This clone has just one count. This chain connects TRBV19 to TRBJ2-1; D possibly corresponds to TRBD1 (6 bases). V was cut by 8 bases and J by 4 bases, with 18 bases left in between. Looked up from germline, CDR1 is LNHDA and CDR2 is SQIVND (reference sequence). This CDR3 spans 15 amino acids. The CDR3 here is CASSIPGTLYNEQFF. In DNA form, the CDR3 reads TGTGCCAGTTCCATTCCCGGGACATTATACAATGAGCAGTTCTTC.

V is TRBV19 and J is TRBJ2-7, with D perhaps matching TRBD2 (6 bases). V was cut by 5 bases and J by 3 bases, with 17 bases left in between. From germline, CDR1 is LNHDA and CDR2 SQIVND (reference sequence). This CDR3 is built from 15 residues. CDR3 bases: TGTGCCAGTAGTTCGTCTGTCGGAGGGTTCTACGAGCAGTACTTC. Protein sequence: CASSSSVGGFYEQYF.

This rearrangement joins TRBV28 to TRBJ1-2; tentative D call: TRBD1 (6 bases). The ends were cut back, 3 bases at V and 4 bases at J, with 21 bases in the middle. The germline V gene has CDR1 MDHEN and CDR2 SYDVKM. This CDR3 comprises 17 residues. CDR3 protein: CASSFLTHTHRVYGYTF. The CDR3, as DNA: TGTGCCAGCAGTTTTCTTACCCACACGCACAGGGTCTATGGCTACACCTTC.

This chain links TRBV27 with TRBJ1-5, with D possibly matching TRBD1 (6 bases). CDR3 length: 13 residues. Germline loops: CDR1 MNHEY, CDR2 SMNVEV (reference sequence). The ends were cut back, 3 bases at V and 6 bases at J, with 9 bases in the middle. The CDR3 nucleotides are TGTGCCAGCAGTTTGGGGGCCGCTCAGCCCCAGCATTTT. Translating it yields CASSLGAAQPQHF.

The DNA of the CDR3 is TGTGCCAGCTATAGGGAGAGCACTGAAGCTTTCTTT. The encoded protein is CASYRESTEAFF. The chain recombines TRBV28 with TRBJ1-1; D gene ambiguous. This CDR3 spans 12 amino acids. V was shortened by 8 bases and J by 4 bases, with 11 bases between the two germline ends. CDR1 is MDHEN, CDR2 SYDVKM, per germline.

This chain connects TRBV5-1 to TRBJ2-1; TRBD2 agrees at 7 bases. V shed 5 bases, J shed 5 bases, and the junction held 10 bases outside the gene matches. CDR1 is SGHRS and CDR2 is YFSETQ in the germline V gene. The CDR3 is 15 amino acids. The CDR3 loop reads CASSKWLAENNEQFF. The CDR3 DNA reads as TGCGCCAGCAGTAAGTGGCTAGCGGAAAACAATGAGCAGTTCTTC. The full variable domain, in which reference TRBV5-1 and TRBJ2-1 provide the parts outside the CDR3, is KAGVTQTPRYLIKTRGQQVTLSCSPISGHRSVSWYQQTPGQGLQFLFEYFSETQRNKGNFPGRFSGRQFSNSRSEMNVSTLELGDSALYLCASSKWLAENNEQFFGPGTRLTVL.

CDR3 DNA sequence: TGTGCCAGCAGCCGGCCGGGACAGCCCTACGAGCAGTACTTC. Translating gives CASSRPGQPYEQYF. The chain uses TRBV5-5 and TRBJ2-7; 7 bases are shared with TRBD1. With V trimmed by 4 bases and J by 2 bases, 6 bases remained unmatched. CDR3 length: 14 amino acids. The V gene's germline CDR1 is SGHKS and CDR2 YYEKEE (reference sequence).

On this clone itself: The germline gene is not matched at one end of the junction; a read error may be the cause. The chain carries TRBV2 and TRBJ2-5, with 7 positions matching TRBD2. CDR1 is SNHLY, CDR2 FYNNEI, per germline. CDR3 length equals 13 residues. CDR3 region: CASSEWKSGNKNF. CDR3 DNA: TGTGCCAGCAGTGAGTGGAAAAGCGGGAACAAAAACTTC. The entire variable domain, with the rest obtained from reference TRBV2 and TRBJ2-5, is as follows: EPEVTQTPSHQVTQMGQEVILRCVPISNHLYFYWYRQILGQKVEFLVSFYNNEISEKSEIFDDQFSVERPDGSNFTLKIRSTKLEDSAMYFCASSEWKSGNKNFGPGTRLLVL.

This rearrangement joins TRBV6-5 to TRBJ2-1; TRBD2 aligns across 7 bases. Germline CDR1 MNHEY, CDR2 SVGAGI. With V trimmed by 5 bases and J by 9 bases, 10 bases remained unmatched. The CDR3 loop spans 14 amino acids. CDR3 bases: TGTGCCAGCAGTAGCGGGACCCGTCTAGCTGAGCAGTTCTTC. It translates to CASSSGTRLAEQFF.

The chain recombines TRBV15 with TRBJ2-7; TRBD1 is a possible D gene (5 bases). Germline V gene lookup returns CDR1 LNHNV and CDR2 YYDKDF (reference sequence). This CDR3 has 15 residues. V lost 4 bases to trimming and J lost 0 bases, with 13 bases between them. The CDR3 sequence: CATSTRPGLSYEQYF. CDR3 coding DNA: TGTGCCACCAGCACGAGGCCAGGGCTCTCCTACGAGCAGTACTTC.

The chain uses TRBV7-9 and TRBJ2-1; D gene unclear. Germline V lookup: CDR1 SEHNR, CDR2 FQNEAQ (reference sequence). The CDR3 loop spans 12 amino acids. The V end lost 2 bases, the J end lost 6 bases, and 5 bases lay between the germline ends. In DNA, the CDR3 is TGTGCCAGCAGCTTATACGGCAATGAGCAGTTCTTC. It encodes CASSLYGNEQFF.

The rearrangement uses TRBV4-1 and TRBJ1-2; D uncertain. Germline values: CDR1 MGHRA, CDR2 YSYEKL. The CDR3 contains 15 residues. V lost 4 bases and J lost 2, with 14 bases in between. CDR3 loop: CASSLSSGENYGYTF. The DNA for the CDR3 is TGCGCCAGCAGCCTTTCTTCCGGGGAAAACTATGGCTACACCTTC.

The chain combines TRBV4-1 with TRBJ2-7; tentatively, D is TRBD1 (5 bases). The V and J ends lost 0 bases and 4 bases respectively, with 13 bases between them. Germline CDR1 MGHRA, CDR2 YSYEKL. There are 15 residues in the CDR3. In DNA, the CDR3 is TGCGCCAGCAGCCAAGATTTTAGGGGCTGGTACGAGCAGTACTTC. Translation: CASSQDFRGWYEQYF.

As for this clone: Distinct nucleotide sequences in the sample also encode this CDR3. The V and J genes are TRBV29-1 and TRBJ2-2; 10 bases are a match to TRBD2. Germline assignment: CDR1 SQVTM and CDR2 ANQGSEA. The CDR3 sequence is 15 residues long. Trimming removed 2 bases from V and 5 bases from J; junction bases left unmatched: 5. CDR3 loop: CSVELAGVLTGELFF. The CDR3 DNA sequence: TGCAGCGTTGAACTAGCGGGAGTACTAACCGGGGAGCTGTTTTTT.